One sample yielded the 30 T cell receptor beta chains listed below, sequenced in a study of beta chain features in type 1 diabetes. The study's findings and limits: Moderately but significantly shorter TCRB CDR3s were found in Type 1 diabetes patients in all four CD4+ subsets.

These TCRs are of unknown antigen specificity. Expressed TCRB transcripts were sequenced because the isolated RNA had all been reverse transcribed beforehand. The method was immunoSEQ multiplex PCR; TCRdb's version includes in-frame clones alone and lacks a portion of them. In the table there are about 170,000 clones, over 6% of which are singletons. The sample was central memory CD4+ T cells from blood. These receptors all come from a man between 18 and 29 years old with type 1 diabetes.

This clone appeared a few times. CDR3 residues: CATSSLDYVVGQPQHF. The CDR3 DNA is TGTGCCACCAGCAGCCTGGACTATGTGGTCGGTCAGCCCCAGCATTTT. The chain uses TRBV15 and TRBJ1-5; D unclear. The CDR3 is 16 residues long. Between the trimmed V and J ends, which lost 3 bases and 6 bases, there was a span of 18 bases. Germline V CDR1 and CDR2: LNHNV, YYDKDF (reference sequence).

The V call is TRBV15, the J call TRBJ2-7, with 7 bases aligning to TRBD1. Germline loops: CDR1 LNHNV, CDR2 YYDKDF (reference sequence). This CDR3 has 15 amino acids. The V gene end was trimmed by 4 bases and the J gene end by 2 bases; junction bases not matched to a gene: 8. DNA for the CDR3: TGTGCCACCAGCAAGGGACAGCGGCCCGCCTACGAGCAGTACTTC. This codes for CATSKGQRPAYEQYF.

This chain uses TRBV5-4 with TRBJ2-1; 12 nucleotides line up with TRBD1. Germline assignment: CDR1 SGHNT and CDR2 YYREEE (reference sequence). This CDR3 region has 16 residues. The V segment lost 0 bases and the J segment 7 bases; nucleotides outside the gene matches: 5. The CDR3 region has the DNA TGTGCCAGCAGCTTGGAAGGGACAGGGGGCTGGAATGAGCAGTTCTTC. Translating gives CASSLEGTGGWNEQFF.

This clone was seen many times. This chain uses TRBV19 with TRBJ2-2; D unclear. Between the trimmed V and J ends, which lost 7 bases and 4 bases, there was a span of 13 bases. Germline CDR1 LNHDA, CDR2 SQIVND (reference sequence). CDR3 length equals 14 residues. CDR3 nucleotides: TGTGCCAGTAAAATCGGTGTGAGCACCGGGGAGCTGTTTTTT. Protein product: CASKIGVSTGELFF.

A few counts support this clone. The chain carries TRBV7-2 and TRBJ2-3, with D perhaps TRBD2 (5 bases). Trimming took off 3 bases at V and 5 bases at J, with 15 bases between the two ends. This CDR3 is built from 15 residues. CDR1 and CDR2 from the germline V gene are SGHTA and FQGNSA. CDR3 sequence reads: CASSFQASAGDTQYF. CDR3 sequence (DNA): TGTGCCAGCAGCTTTCAGGCGTCGGCGGGAGATACGCAGTATTTT.

This CDR3 is CASRDSLISGRGFYEQYF. CDR3 nucleotide sequence: TGTGCCAGCAGAGATTCCCTAATAAGCGGTAGAGGCTTCTACGAGCAGTACTTC. The V and J genes are TRBV27 and TRBJ2-7, with a possible D match to TRBD2 (5 bases). The CDR3 contains 18 residues. Trimming left V 6 bases short and J 3 bases short, with 27 bases between. The germline gives CDR1 MNHEY, CDR2 SMNVEV (reference sequence).

The rearrangement joins TRBV10-3 to TRBJ2-1; 7 bases align to TRBD1. The junction had 13 bases not matched to a gene; V was cut back by 6 bases and J by 5 bases. Germline CDR1 and CDR2: ENHRY and SYGVKD. The CDR3 loop spans 16 amino acids. The CDR3 DNA reads as TGTGCCATCAGCCCTTCGACAGGGATGGCACACAATGAGCAGTTCTTC. Protein: CAISPSTGMAHNEQFF.

This clone was counted only a few times. The gene calls are TRBV5-6 and TRBJ1-6, with TRBD1 matching 7 bases. CDR1 and CDR2 (germline): SGHDT, YYEEEE. V lost 4 bases, J lost 3 bases, and 4 bases stayed unmatched. CDR3 size: 15 residues. The CDR3 sequence is CASSVRDSYNSPLHF. The DNA for the CDR3 is TGTGCCAGCAGCGTCCGGGACAGCTATAATTCACCCCTCCACTTT. Combining the CDR3 with reference TRBV5-6 and TRBJ1-6 gives the whole variable domain DAGVTQSPTHLIKTRGQQVTLRCSPKSGHDTVSWYQQALGQGPQFIFQYYEEEERQRGNFPDRFSGHQFPNYSSELNVNALLLGDSALYLCASSVRDSYNSPLHFGNGTRLTVT.

This chain connects TRBV19 to TRBJ2-3; D is unclear. From germline, CDR1 is LNHDA and CDR2 SQIVND (reference sequence). The CDR3 consists of 13 residues. Deletions cut 3 bases from V and 6 bases from J, with 10 bases between. CDR3 in amino acids: CASSIGPADTQYF. The CDR3 bases are TGTGCCAGTAGTATTGGGCCGGCCGATACGCAGTATTTT.

Only a few counts were recorded for this clone. This chain uses TRBV15 with TRBJ1-5; D is perhaps TRBD1 (6 bases). CDR1 is LNHNV and CDR2 is YYDKDF in the germline V gene (reference sequence). The CDR3 runs 15 residues. The V and J ends lost 3 bases and 7 bases respectively, with 16 bases between them. The CDR3 loop is CATSSRQDMGQPQHF. The CDR3 DNA reads as TGTGCCACCAGCAGCCGACAGGACATGGGGCAGCCCCAGCATTTT.

The rearrangement uses TRBV5-1 and TRBJ2-1; D unresolved. Germline V gives CDR1 SGHRS, CDR2 YFSETQ. V was clipped by 4 bases and J by 5 bases, with 10 bases between them. CDR3 length equals 13 residues. The CDR3 sequence: CASSRGADNEQFF. The CDR3 DNA reads as TGCGCCAGCAGCCGAGGCGCCGACAATGAGCAGTTCTTC.

This clone showed up just a few times. This chain connects TRBV9 to TRBJ2-2; no clear D gene. CDR1 is SGDLS and CDR2 is YYNGEE in the germline V gene. The V and J ends lost 0 bases and 6 bases respectively, with 9 bases between them. The CDR3 has 14 residues. CDR3 bases: TGTGCCAGCAGCGTAGGGGCCCGGCCCGGGGAGCTGTTTTTT. Protein product: CASSVGARPGELFF.

V usage is TRBV2 and J usage is TRBJ2-2, with D maybe TRBD2 (6 bases). Trimming cost V 7 bases and J 1 base, with 13 bases left between them. The CDR3 contains 15 residues. CDR1 and CDR2 (germline): SNHLY, FYNNEI. The CDR3 DNA sequence: TGTGCCAGCACTTTGGAGGGGCAGAACACCGGGGAGCTGTTTTTT. Protein: CASTLEGQNTGELFF.

This clone was detected a few times. This chain uses TRBV6-4 with TRBJ2-7, with 11 bases lining up with TRBD2. Germline V CDR1 and CDR2: MRHNA, SNTAGT. This CDR3 has 16 amino acids. J gave up 4 bases and V 4 bases, and 9 bases lay outside the gene matches. This chain's CDR3 is CASSACVAGGFYEQYF. The DNA for the CDR3 is TGTGCCAGCAGTGCTTGTGTAGCGGGAGGGTTTTACGAGCAGTACTTC.

The CDR3 spells CASGRRVVSYNEQFF. In nucleotides, the CDR3 is TGTGCTAGTGGCCGCCGGGTGGTCTCCTACAATGAGCAGTTCTTC. This sequence joins TRBV12-5 and TRBJ2-1; D remains ambiguous. CDR1 is LGHNT, CDR2 FRNRAP, per germline. There are 15 residues in the CDR3. V was pared by 6 bases and J by 0 bases, with 12 bases between.

The J gene is TRBJ1-1, the V gene TRBV7-2, with unresolved D. The V end was cut by 1 base, the J end by 7 bases, with 16 bases between. CDR3 length equals 15 residues. CDR1 SGHTA and CDR2 FQGNSA come from the germline V gene. DNA of the CDR3: TGTGCCAGCAGCTTAGAACGGACGGGGAGAGGTGAAGCTTTCTTT. It yields the protein CASSLERTGRGEAFF.

The CDR3 sequence: CASSLMQEAFF. CDR3 bases: TGTGCCAGCAGCTTAATGCAGGAAGCTTTCTTT. The J gene is TRBJ1-1, the V gene TRBV7-2, with D unclear. V shed 2 bases and J shed 8 bases, with 6 bases lying between them. The germline gives CDR1 SGHTA, CDR2 FQGNSA. This CDR3 is built from 11 residues.

This chain joins TRBV14 and TRBJ2-7, with 8 bases matching TRBD2. The germline CDR1 and CDR2 sequences are SGHDN and FVKESK. The CDR3 is 14 amino acids. V was pared by 1 base and J by 6 bases, with 5 bases of the junction left unmatched. Written as DNA, the CDR3 is TGTGCCAGCAGCCAAGGTCGTCTAGCGGGCGAGCAGTACTTC. It translates to CASSQGRLAGEQYF.

This clone was recorded a few times. The chain recombines TRBV7-2 with TRBJ1-1, with a possible D match to TRBD1 (5 bases). CDR3 length equals 17 residues. CDR1 is SGHTA, CDR2 FQGNSA, per germline. The V end lost 5 bases, the J end lost 4 bases, and 23 bases lay between the germline ends. The CDR3 region is CASSPHVVDRGFTEAFF. CDR3 bases: TGTGCCAGCAGCCCGCATGTGGTAGACCGGGGGTTCACTGAAGCTTTCTTT.

The chain recombines TRBV9 with TRBJ2-1; 11 nucleotides line up with TRBD2. The trim removed 4 bases at V and 0 bases at J, leaving 12 bases unmatched. The CDR3 has 19 residues. CDR1 and CDR2 from the germline V gene are SGDLS and YYNGEE. CDR3 sequence: CASSLPGTSGSYSYNEQFF. The CDR3 DNA reads as TGTGCCAGCAGCCTACCCGGGACTAGCGGTTCGTACTCCTACAATGAGCAGTTCTTC.

The rearrangement joins TRBV15 to TRBJ2-7; maybe TRBD1 (6 bases). V lost 2 bases and J lost 5, with 25 bases in between. CDR1 is LNHNV and CDR2 is YYDKDF in the germline V gene (reference sequence). CDR3 length equals 18 residues. The CDR3 bases are TGTGCCACCAGCAGATCCTATGGGGACCAGGGGACATCGAACGAGCAGTACTTC. Protein: CATSRSYGDQGTSNEQYF.

In this sample, this clone turned up a few times. V is TRBV2 and J is TRBJ2-2; 7 nucleotides align to TRBD1. V lost 6 bases, J lost 8 bases, and 6 bases stayed unmatched. From germline, CDR1 is SNHLY and CDR2 FYNNEI. There are 13 residues in the CDR3. The CDR3 DNA sequence: TGTGCCAGCAGGGCCACAGGGGAAGGGGAGCTGTTTTTT. Translated, it gives CASRATGEGELFF.

Only a few counts were recorded for this clone. V gene TRBV30 combines with J gene TRBJ2-5; 7 nucleotides line up with TRBD2. The trim removed 2 bases at V and 5 bases at J, leaving 2 bases unmatched. CDR3 length equals 12 residues. The germline V gene has CDR1 GTSNPN and CDR2 SVGIG (reference sequence). The CDR3 loop is CAWSLLAETQYF. The CDR3 nucleotides are TGTGCCTGGAGTTTACTAGCGGAGACCCAGTACTTC.

This clone was counted a few times. The chain uses TRBV15 and TRBJ1-1; 7 bases agree with TRBD1. The CDR3 has 16 residues. J was trimmed by 5 bases and V by 1 base; bases with no gene match: 10. CDR1 LNHNV and CDR2 YYDKDF come from the germline V gene (reference sequence). The CDR3 here is CATSRGGQGDATEAFF. DNA of the CDR3: TGTGCCACCAGCAGAGGAGGCCAGGGGGATGCGACTGAAGCTTTCTTT.

This rearrangement joins TRBV20-1 to TRBJ1-1, with no clear D. CDR1 and CDR2 from the germline V gene are DFQATT and SNEGSKA (reference sequence). The CDR3 runs to 11 residues. CDR3 residues: CGSEVYTEAFF. The DNA for the CDR3 is TGCGGATCAGAGGTATACACTGAAGCTTTCTTT.

This clone was seen just once. This chain connects TRBV5-1 to TRBJ2-6, with unresolved D. V gave up 2 bases and J gave up 0 bases, with 12 bases separating them. The CDR3 is 17 amino acids. The V gene's germline CDR1 is SGHRS and CDR2 YFSETQ. CDR3 nucleotide sequence: TGCGCCAGCAGCTTCGACAACCCCGGCTCTGGGGCCAACGTCCTGACTTTC. It is translated as CASSFDNPGSGANVLTF.

This clone was seen a few times. CDR3 DNA: TGTGCCACCAGCAGATCACCCCCGGGACAGGGCACCGACGAGCAGTACTTC. It codes for CATSRSPPGQGTDEQYF. The J gene is TRBJ2-7, the V gene TRBV15; the match to TRBD1 covers 9 bases. V was clipped by 2 bases and J by 5 bases; unmatched bases: 13. The CDR3 consists of 17 residues. Germline CDR1 reads LNHNV; CDR2 reads YYDKDF (reference sequence).

The chain uses TRBV6-6 and TRBJ2-7, with 8 bases aligning to TRBD1. From germline, CDR1 is MNHNY and CDR2 SVGAGI (reference sequence). With V trimmed by 4 bases and J by 3 bases, 11 bases remained unmatched. The CDR3 length is 16 residues. The CDR3 nucleotides read TGTGCCAGCAGTTTAGGACAGGGTCAATGGAACTACGAGCAGTACTTC. Translating it yields CASSLGQGQWNYEQYF.

This clone was seen many times. The V call is TRBV7-2, the J call TRBJ2-6, with D unresolved. The CDR3 loop spans 15 amino acids. Germline V lookup: CDR1 SGHTA, CDR2 FQGNSA. V shed 1 base and J shed 0 bases, with 4 bases lying between them. CDR3 coding DNA: TGTGCCAGCAGCTTAGATCTCTCTGGGGCCAACGTCCTGACTTTC. Protein sequence: CASSLDLSGANVLTF.

Only a few counts were recorded for this clone. The genes are TRBV20-1 and TRBJ2-5, with no clear D. The CDR3 runs 11 residues. The germline gives CDR1 DFQATT, CDR2 SNEGSKA (reference sequence). Trimming took 8 bases from V and 1 from J, leaving 8 bases between them. CDR3 loop: CSFLLQETQYF. Written as DNA, the CDR3 is TGCAGTTTCCTACTCCAAGAGACCCAGTACTTC.